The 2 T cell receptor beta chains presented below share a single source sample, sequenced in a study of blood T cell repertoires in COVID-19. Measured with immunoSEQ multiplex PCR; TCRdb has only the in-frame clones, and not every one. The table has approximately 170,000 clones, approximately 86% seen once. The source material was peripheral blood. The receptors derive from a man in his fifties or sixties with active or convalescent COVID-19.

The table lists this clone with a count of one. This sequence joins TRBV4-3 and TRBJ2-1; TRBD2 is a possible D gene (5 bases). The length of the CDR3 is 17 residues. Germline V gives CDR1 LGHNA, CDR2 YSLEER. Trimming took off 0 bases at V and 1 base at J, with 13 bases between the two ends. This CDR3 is CASSQDRNSASYNEQFF. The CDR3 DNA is TGCGCCAGCAGCCAAGATCGAAATAGCGCTTCCTACAATGAGCAGTTCTTC.

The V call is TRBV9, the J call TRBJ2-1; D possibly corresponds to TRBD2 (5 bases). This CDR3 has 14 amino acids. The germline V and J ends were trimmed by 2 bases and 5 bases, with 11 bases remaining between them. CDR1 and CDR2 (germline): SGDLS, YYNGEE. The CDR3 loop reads CASSVGVTDNEQFF. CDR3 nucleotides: TGTGCCAGCAGCGTCGGGGTTACAGACAATGAGCAGTTCTTC.